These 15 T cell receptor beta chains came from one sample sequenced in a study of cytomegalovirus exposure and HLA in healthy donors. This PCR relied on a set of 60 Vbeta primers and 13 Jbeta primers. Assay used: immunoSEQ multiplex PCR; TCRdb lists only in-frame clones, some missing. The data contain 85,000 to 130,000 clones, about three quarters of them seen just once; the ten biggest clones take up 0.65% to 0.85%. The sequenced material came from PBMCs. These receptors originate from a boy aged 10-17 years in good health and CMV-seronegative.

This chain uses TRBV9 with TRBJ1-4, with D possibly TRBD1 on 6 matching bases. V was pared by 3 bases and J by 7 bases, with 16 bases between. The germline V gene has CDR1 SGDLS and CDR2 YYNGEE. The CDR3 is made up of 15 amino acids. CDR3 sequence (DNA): TGTGCCAGCAGCGAGGGGGTGGGGCCTTTTGAAAAACTGTTTTTT. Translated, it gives CASSEGVGPFEKLFF. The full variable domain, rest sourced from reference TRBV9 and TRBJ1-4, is DSGVTQTPKHLITATGQRVTLRCSPRSGDLSVYWYQQSLDQGLQFLIQYYNGEERAKGNILERFSAQQFPDLHSELNLSSLELGDSALYFCASSEGVGPFEKLFFGSGTQLSVL.

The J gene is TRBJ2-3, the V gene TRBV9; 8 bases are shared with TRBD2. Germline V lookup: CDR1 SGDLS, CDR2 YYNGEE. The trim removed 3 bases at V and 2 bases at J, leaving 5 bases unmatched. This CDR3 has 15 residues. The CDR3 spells CASSGDGGATDTQYF. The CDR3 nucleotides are TGTGCCAGCAGCGGTGACGGGGGGGCCACAGATACGCAGTATTTT.

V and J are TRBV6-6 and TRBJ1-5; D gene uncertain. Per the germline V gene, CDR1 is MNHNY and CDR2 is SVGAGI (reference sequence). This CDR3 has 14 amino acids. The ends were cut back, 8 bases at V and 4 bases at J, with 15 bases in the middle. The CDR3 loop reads CASGRSTENQPQHF. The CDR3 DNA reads TGTGCCAGCGGGCGAAGCACAGAGAATCAGCCCCAGCATTTT.

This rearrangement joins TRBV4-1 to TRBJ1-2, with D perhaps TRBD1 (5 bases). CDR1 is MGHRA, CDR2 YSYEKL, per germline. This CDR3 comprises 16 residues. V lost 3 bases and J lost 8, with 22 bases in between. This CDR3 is CASSHQGIGRIGGYTF. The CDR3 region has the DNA TGCGCCAGCAGCCATCAGGGCATCGGGCGTATAGGCGGCTACACCTTC.

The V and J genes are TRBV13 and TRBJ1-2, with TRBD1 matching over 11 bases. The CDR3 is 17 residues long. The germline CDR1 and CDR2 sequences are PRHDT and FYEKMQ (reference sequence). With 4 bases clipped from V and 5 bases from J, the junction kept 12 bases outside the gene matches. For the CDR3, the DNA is TGTGCCAGCAGCTCCCGACAACCGGGACAGGGGGGGTATGGCTACACCTTC. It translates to CASSSRQPGQGGYGYTF.

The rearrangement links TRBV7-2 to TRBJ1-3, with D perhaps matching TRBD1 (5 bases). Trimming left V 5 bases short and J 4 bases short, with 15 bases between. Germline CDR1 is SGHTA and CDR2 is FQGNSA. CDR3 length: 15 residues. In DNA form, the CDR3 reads TGTGCCAGCAGCCCCCAGGGAGGCTTGGGAAACACCATATATTTT. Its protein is CASSPQGGLGNTIYF.

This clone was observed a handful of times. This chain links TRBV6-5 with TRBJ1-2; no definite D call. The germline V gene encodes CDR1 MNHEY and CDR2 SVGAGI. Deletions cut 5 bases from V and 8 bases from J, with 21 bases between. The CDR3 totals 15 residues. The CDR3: CASSPGLRSFVGYTF. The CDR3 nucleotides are TGTGCCAGCAGTCCAGGTCTCAGGTCCTTTGTAGGCTACACCTTC.

The CDR3 reads CASSVAGGTDNSPLHF. For the CDR3, the DNA is TGTGCCAGCAGTGTTGCAGGGGGTACGGATAATTCACCCCTCCACTTT. This sequence joins TRBV6-1 and TRBJ1-6, with 7 bases identical to TRBD1. The trim removed 4 bases at V and 5 bases at J, leaving 8 bases unmatched. The CDR3 extends over 16 amino acids. Germline assignment: CDR1 MNHNS and CDR2 SASEGT.

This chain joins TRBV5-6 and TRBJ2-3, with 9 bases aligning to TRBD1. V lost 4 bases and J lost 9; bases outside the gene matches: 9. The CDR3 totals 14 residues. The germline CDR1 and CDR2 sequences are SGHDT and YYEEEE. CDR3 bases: TGTGCCAGCAGCCCCGGGACAGGGTTTGGGACGCAGTATTTT. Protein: CASSPGTGFGTQYF.

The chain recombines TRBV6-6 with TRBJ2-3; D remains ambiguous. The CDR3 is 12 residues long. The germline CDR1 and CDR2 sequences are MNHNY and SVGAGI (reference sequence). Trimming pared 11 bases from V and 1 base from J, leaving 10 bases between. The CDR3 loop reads CACEVGTDTQYF. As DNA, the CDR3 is TGTGCCTGTGAGGTCGGCACAGATACGCAGTATTTT.

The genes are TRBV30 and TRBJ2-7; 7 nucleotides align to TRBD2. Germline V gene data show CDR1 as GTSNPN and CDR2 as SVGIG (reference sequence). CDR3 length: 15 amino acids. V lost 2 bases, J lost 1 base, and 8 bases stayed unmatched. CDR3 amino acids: CAWSLGEGPSYEQYF. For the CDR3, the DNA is TGTGCCTGGAGTCTGGGGGAGGGACCGTCCTACGAGCAGTACTTC.

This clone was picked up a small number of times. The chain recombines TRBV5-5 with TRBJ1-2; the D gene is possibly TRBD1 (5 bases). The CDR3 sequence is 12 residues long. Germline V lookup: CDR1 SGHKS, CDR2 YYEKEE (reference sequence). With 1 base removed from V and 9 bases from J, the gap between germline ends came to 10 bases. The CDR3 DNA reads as TGTGCCAGCAGCTTGAGGGACTGGAGCTACACCTTC. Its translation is CASSLRDWSYTF.

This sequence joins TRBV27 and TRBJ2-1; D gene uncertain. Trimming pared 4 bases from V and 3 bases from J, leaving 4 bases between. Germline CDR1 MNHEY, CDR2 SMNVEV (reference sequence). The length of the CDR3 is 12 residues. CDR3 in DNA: TGTGCCAGCAGTTCTCGCTACAATGAGCAGTTCTTC. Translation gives CASSSRYNEQFF.

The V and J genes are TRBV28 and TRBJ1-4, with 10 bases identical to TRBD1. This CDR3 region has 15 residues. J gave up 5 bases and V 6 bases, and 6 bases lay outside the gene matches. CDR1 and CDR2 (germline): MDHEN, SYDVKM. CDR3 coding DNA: TGTGCCAGCAGCTACGTGACAGGGGGCAATGAAAAACTGTTTTTT. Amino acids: CASSYVTGGNEKLFF. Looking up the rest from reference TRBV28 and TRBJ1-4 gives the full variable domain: DVKVTQSSRYLVKRTGEKVFLECVQDMDHENMFWYRQDPGLGLRLIYFSYDVKMKEKGDIPEGYSVSREKKERFSLILESASTNQTSMYLCASSYVTGGNEKLFFGSGTQLSVL.

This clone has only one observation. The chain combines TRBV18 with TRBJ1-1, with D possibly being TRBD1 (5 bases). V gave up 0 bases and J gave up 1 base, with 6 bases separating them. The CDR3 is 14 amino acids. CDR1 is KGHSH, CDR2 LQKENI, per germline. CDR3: CASSPPGGNTEAFF. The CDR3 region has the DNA TGTGCCAGCTCACCACCGGGGGGGAACACTGAAGCTTTCTTT.